This entry lists 30 T cell receptor beta chains sequenced from one sample in a study of cytomegalovirus exposure and HLA in healthy donors. In the PCR, 60 Vbeta and 13 Jbeta primers were used. Generated by immunoSEQ multiplex PCR, the TCRdb table keeps only in-frame clones and is missing some. The table shows over 85,000 clones, with 63% occurring only once. Material for sequencing was PBMCs. The receptors derive from a human donor in good health.

This chain joins TRBV5-1 and TRBJ2-1, with 7 bases aligning to TRBD1. The V and J ends lost 2 bases and 7 bases, in that order; junction bases with no gene match: 18. This CDR3 contains 18 residues. Per germline, CDR1 SGHRS and CDR2 YFSETQ. The CDR3 is CASSFLTGESVGVNEQFF. The CDR3 DNA reads as TGCGCCAGCAGCTTTCTTACAGGGGAGTCGGTCGGGGTTAATGAGCAGTTCTTC.

The chain links TRBV30 to TRBJ1-1, with a tentative D call TRBD1 (6 bases). V lost 3 bases and J lost 3, with 20 bases in between. The CDR3 has 16 residues. Germline assignment: CDR1 GTSNPN and CDR2 SVGIG (reference sequence). The CDR3 nucleotides are TGTGCCTGGAGAACCGAAATTGACAGGTACGACACTGAAGCTTTCTTT. Amino acid sequence: CAWRTEIDRYDTEAFF.

The rearrangement joins TRBV9 to TRBJ2-5; 10 nucleotides line up with TRBD2. The CDR3 length is 17 residues. CDR1 SGDLS and CDR2 YYNGEE come from the germline V gene. Losses at the gene ends were 0 bases for V and 5 bases for J; bases not matched to a gene: 10. CDR3 sequence: CASSVGASGSGWETQYF. The DNA for the CDR3 is TGTGCCAGCAGCGTAGGGGCTAGCGGGAGCGGGTGGGAGACCCAGTACTTC.

The chain employs TRBV2 and TRBJ2-1; 7 nucleotides match TRBD2. The germline V gene has CDR1 SNHLY and CDR2 FYNNEI. Unmatched junction bases numbered 7, after V lost 4 bases and J lost 4 bases. The CDR3 is 15 amino acids. In DNA form, the CDR3 reads TGTGCCAGCAGTGGGGCTAGCGGACTTTACAATGAGCAGTTCTTC. This translates into CASSGASGLYNEQFF.

The J gene is TRBJ1-3, the V gene TRBV7-9; D is unresolved. The CDR3 covers 14 residues. Germline loops: CDR1 SEHNR, CDR2 FQNEAQ (reference sequence). Between the trimmed V and J ends, which lost 6 bases and 0 bases, there was a span of 9 bases. For the CDR3, the DNA is TGTGCCAGCAGTTACAGTGGCTCTGGAAACACCATATATTTT. It specifies CASSYSGSGNTIYF.

V gene TRBV7-9 combines with J gene TRBJ1-3, with D hard to call. Trimming took off 5 bases at V and 0 bases at J, with 11 bases between the two ends. CDR1 SEHNR and CDR2 FQNEAQ come from the germline V gene (reference sequence). CDR3 size: 15 residues. In DNA form, the CDR3 reads TGTGCCAGCAGCGTTAGTGATAACTCTGGAAACACCATATATTTT. Its protein product is CASSVSDNSGNTIYF.

The chain couples TRBV28 to TRBJ2-7; weak D call: TRBD2 (5 bases). The CDR3 has 12 amino acids. CDR1 and CDR2 (germline): MDHEN, SYDVKM. V lost 5 bases and J lost 3, with 8 bases in between. The CDR3 loop reads CASSTTSYEQYF. The CDR3 nucleotides are TGTGCCAGCAGTACAACTAGCTACGAGCAGTACTTC.

The rearrangement links TRBV27 to TRBJ2-7, with D maybe TRBD2 (5 bases). The V gene's germline CDR1 is MNHEY and CDR2 SMNVEV (reference sequence). V was clipped by 5 bases and J by 2 bases, with 19 bases between them. The CDR3 covers 16 residues. This CDR3 reads CASSIRGLVGAYEQYF. The CDR3 nucleotides are TGTGCCAGCAGTATACGCGGGCTAGTCGGGGCCTACGAGCAGTACTTC.

This rearrangement joins TRBV6-6 to TRBJ2-1; TRBD2 might be the D (6 bases). Trimming shortened V by 2 bases and J by 14 bases, and 16 bases separated the two germline ends. The CDR3 is made up of 13 amino acids. The germline gives CDR1 MNHNY, CDR2 SVGAGI (reference sequence). Here the CDR3 reads CASSYELSGWKFF. The CDR3 nucleotides read TGTGCCAGCAGTTACGAGCTAAGCGGGTGGAAGTTCTTC.

V gene TRBV9 combines with J gene TRBJ2-2; D gene ambiguous. Trimming cost V 4 bases and J 4 bases, with 17 bases left between them. Germline V CDR1 and CDR2: SGDLS, YYNGEE. The CDR3 is 16 amino acids. This CDR3 reads CASSSAGRSATGELFF. The DNA for the CDR3 is TGTGCCAGCAGCTCGGCCGGCCGGAGTGCCACCGGGGAGCTGTTTTTT.

The V gene is TRBV6-6, the J gene TRBJ1-5; tentative D call: TRBD1 (6 bases). Germline CDR1 and CDR2: MNHNY and SVGAGI (reference sequence). Trimming cost V 6 bases and J 0 bases, with 9 bases left between them. The CDR3 totals 14 residues. CDR3 in amino acids: CASRGQYSNQPQHF. The CDR3 bases are TGTGCCAGCAGAGGACAGTATAGCAATCAGCCCCAGCATTTT.

The V call is TRBV29-1, the J call TRBJ2-7; TRBD1 might be the D (6 bases). Germline loops: CDR1 SQVTM, CDR2 ANQGSEA. The CDR3 spans 14 residues. V gave up 7 bases and J gave up 3 bases, with 19 bases separating them. CDR3 in amino acids: CSARDSPGDYEQYF. The CDR3 DNA sequence: TGCAGCGCCCGAGACAGCCCAGGGGACTACGAGCAGTACTTC.

This rearrangement joins TRBV6-4 to TRBJ2-6; D ambiguous. The germline CDR1 and CDR2 sequences are MRHNA and SNTAGT. Trimming shortened V by 8 bases and J by 0 bases, and 14 bases separated the two germline ends. The CDR3 covers 16 residues. CDR3 protein: CASPGIYCSGANVLTF. In DNA, the CDR3 is TGTGCCAGCCCCGGTATTTACTGCTCTGGGGCCAACGTCCTGACTTTC.

The chain employs TRBV28 and TRBJ1-1; D not certain. The V and J ends lost 1 base and 11 bases respectively, with 17 bases between them. There are 14 residues in the CDR3. In germline, CDR1 is MDHEN, CDR2 SYDVKM. CDR3 sequence reads: CASSLSGSLKWAFF. In DNA, the CDR3 is TGTGCCAGCAGTTTATCCGGGTCCCTTAAGTGGGCTTTCTTT.

This chain uses TRBV30 with TRBJ1-1, with a weak D call TRBD1 (5 bases). Trimming removed 0 bases from V and 12 bases from J, with 14 bases in between. The CDR3 is made up of 12 amino acids. Germline V gene sequence: CDR1 GTSNPN, CDR2 SVGIG (reference sequence). DNA for the CDR3: TGTGCCTGGAGTGTACAGGTCGTTTGGACTTTCTTT. Translating it yields CAWSVQVVWTFF. The full variable domain, rest sourced from reference TRBV30 and TRBJ1-1, is SQTIHQWPATLVQPVGSPLSLECTVEGTSNPNLYWYRQAAGRGLQLLFYSVGIGQISSEVPQNLSASRPQDRQFILSSKKLLLSDSGFYLCAWSVQVVWTFFGQGTRLTVV.

The table lists this clone with a count of one. The rearrangement links TRBV21-1 to TRBJ2-1; the table's D call of TRBD2 was not tested on the DNA. TRBV21-1 counts as a pseudogene. This CDR3 comprises 20 residues. The CDR3 region has the DNA TGTGCCAGCAGCAAAGAGCCTCTAGCGGGTTGTACCGCTCGGTACAATGAGCAGTTCTTC. Its translation is CASSKEPLAGCTARYNEQFF.

The V call is TRBV23-1, the J call TRBJ2-3, with TRBD2 as a possible D gene (6 bases). TRBV23-1 is filed as an ORF, its function uncertain. V was trimmed by 4 bases and J by 4 bases, leaving 15 bases between them. The CDR3 covers 15 residues. The chain's CDR3 is CASSLLGGIADTQYF. CDR3 bases: TGCGCCAGCAGTCTCCTCGGAGGGATTGCAGATACGCAGTATTTT.

In its sample, this clone was seen once. This chain connects TRBV19 to TRBJ1-1; 9 bases map to TRBD1. This CDR3 has 17 residues. The J segment lost 0 bases and the V segment lost 6 bases, leaving 11 bases of the junction unmatched. Germline assignment: CDR1 LNHDA and CDR2 SQIVND (reference sequence). The CDR3 DNA is TGTGCCAGTAGCCCCGGTCGGACAGGGGCCGTGAACACTGAAGCTTTCTTT. This translates into CASSPGRTGAVNTEAFF. Using reference TRBV19 and TRBJ1-1 for the parts outside the CDR3, the full variable domain is DGGITQSPKYLFRKEGQNVTLSCEQNLNHDAMYWYRQDPGQGLRLIYYSQIVNDFQKGDIAEGYSVSREKKESFPLTVTSAQKNPTAFYLCASSPGRTGAVNTEAFFGQGTRLTVV.

The chain joins TRBV2 to TRBJ1-4; D remains ambiguous. CDR3 size: 14 residues. V dropped 8 bases and J dropped 1 base, with 11 bases sitting between them. The germline CDR1 and CDR2 sequences are SNHLY and FYNNEI. The CDR3 DNA reads TGTGCCAGCGGTCGGGGTGGAACTAATGAAAAACTGTTTTTT. Translated: CASGRGGTNEKLFF.

This clone has only a few counts. The rearrangement uses TRBV28 and TRBJ1-1; 7 bases match TRBD1. From germline, CDR1 is MDHEN and CDR2 SYDVKM. After removal of 6 bases from V and 4 bases from J, the junction contained 8 bases not matched to a gene. This CDR3 has 14 residues. In DNA form, the CDR3 reads TGTGCCAGCAGCTCCGGGCCAGGGGGCACTGAAGCTTTCTTT. Its protein is CASSSGPGGTEAFF.

This chain links TRBV6-1 with TRBJ2-5, with 7 bases identical to TRBD1. The assigned J gene may be wrong: the sequence end matches TRBJ2-7 better. The CDR3 is made up of 14 amino acids. Germline assignment: CDR1 MNHNS and CDR2 SASEGT. CDR3 sequence (DNA): TGTGCCAGCAGTGCCGACAGGGCGTCCTACGAGCAGTACTTC. It specifies CASSADRASYEQYF.

J is TRBJ2-7 and V is TRBV7-6; 8 positions match TRBD1. Trimming took 3 bases from V and 1 from J; bases not matched to a gene: 2. Germline V lookup: CDR1 SGHVS, CDR2 FNYEAQ. The CDR3 totals 14 residues. The CDR3 reads CASSLDRESYEQYF. CDR3 sequence (DNA): TGTGCCAGCAGCTTGGACAGGGAATCCTACGAGCAGTACTTC.

The chain employs TRBV5-4 and TRBJ2-1; 7 positions match TRBD2. J lost 3 bases, V lost 5 bases, and 5 bases had no gene match. Germline assignment: CDR1 SGHNT and CDR2 YYREEE (reference sequence). The CDR3 runs 14 residues. The CDR3 region is CASRAGPDYNEQFF. CDR3 DNA sequence: TGTGCCAGCAGAGCGGGACCTGACTACAATGAGCAGTTCTTC.

This clone was seen a few times. The gene calls are TRBV5-1 and TRBJ2-1, with 10 bases lining up with TRBD2. This CDR3 has 14 amino acids. Germline V lookup: CDR1 SGHRS, CDR2 YFSETQ. J gave up 10 bases and V 4 bases, and 8 bases lay outside the gene matches. The CDR3 region is CASSRALAGDEQFF. The CDR3 bases are TGCGCCAGCAGCAGGGCCCTAGCGGGAGACGAGCAGTTCTTC.

The V and J genes are TRBV30 and TRBJ2-3; D uncertain. CDR1 and CDR2 (germline): GTSNPN, SVGIG (reference sequence). V was shortened by 0 bases and J by 5 bases, with 3 bases between the two germline ends. The CDR3 has 11 residues. This chain's CDR3 is CAWSVRDTQYF. The CDR3 region has the DNA TGTGCCTGGAGTGTCCGAGATACGCAGTATTTT.

The V and J genes are TRBV28 and TRBJ2-3, with D uncertain. The germline gives CDR1 MDHEN, CDR2 SYDVKM. The CDR3 extends over 11 amino acids. V lost 8 bases to trimming and J lost 0 bases, with 3 bases between them. The CDR3 loop is CASGSTDTQYF. CDR3 nucleotide sequence: TGTGCCAGCGGCAGCACAGATACGCAGTATTTT.

V is TRBV28 and J is TRBJ1-4; no reliable D call. The V gene lost 5 bases and the J gene lost 2 bases, with 12 bases spanning the gap. CDR1 and CDR2 from the germline V gene are MDHEN and SYDVKM. The CDR3 covers 15 residues. CDR3: CASSLLPGTNEKLFF. In DNA, the CDR3 is TGTGCCAGCAGTCTCCTACCGGGGACTAATGAAAAACTGTTTTTT.

The genes are TRBV9 and TRBJ2-1, with 8 nucleotides matching TRBD2. V lost 3 bases and J lost 5; bases outside the gene matches: 10. CDR3 size: 16 residues. Germline assignment: CDR1 SGDLS and CDR2 YYNGEE. CDR3 region: CASSAIAGFRDNEQFF. The CDR3 nucleotides read TGTGCCAGCAGCGCAATAGCGGGATTTAGGGACAATGAGCAGTTCTTC.

This clone came up a few times. This rearrangement joins TRBV5-5 to TRBJ2-1; TRBD2 aligns across 8 bases. In germline, CDR1 is SGHKS, CDR2 YYEKEE (reference sequence). The CDR3 runs 16 residues. V was pared by 0 bases and J by 4 bases, with 6 bases of the junction left unmatched. CDR3: CASSLVATSVYNEQFF. The CDR3 nucleotides read TGTGCCAGCAGCTTGGTTGCGACTAGCGTTTACAATGAGCAGTTCTTC.

This chain links TRBV6-5 with TRBJ1-1, with 8 bases fitting TRBD1. Germline CDR1 is MNHEY and CDR2 is SVGAGI. J was trimmed by 7 bases and V by 6 bases; bases with no gene match: 1. This CDR3 spans 11 amino acids. The CDR3 loop reads CASRGTGEAFF. DNA for the CDR3: TGTGCCAGCAGGGGGACAGGTGAAGCTTTCTTT.